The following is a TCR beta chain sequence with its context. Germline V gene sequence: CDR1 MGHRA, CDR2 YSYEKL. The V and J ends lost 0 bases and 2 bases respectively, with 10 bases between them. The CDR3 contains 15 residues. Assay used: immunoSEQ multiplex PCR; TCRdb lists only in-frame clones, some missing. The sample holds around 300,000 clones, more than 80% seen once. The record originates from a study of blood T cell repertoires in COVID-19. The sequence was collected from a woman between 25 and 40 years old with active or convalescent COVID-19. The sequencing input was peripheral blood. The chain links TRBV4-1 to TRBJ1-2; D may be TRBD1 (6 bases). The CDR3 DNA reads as TGCGCCAGCAGCCAAGAGGTCAGGGGAAACTATGGCTACACCTTC. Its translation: CASSQEVRGNYGYTF.